This is a list of T cell receptor beta chains from one sample in a study of OX40 agonist ivuxolimab in advanced cancers. The method was immunoSEQ multiplex PCR; TCRdb's version includes in-frame clones alone and lacks a portion of them. The data contain roughly 39,000 clones, 85% to 90% of them seen just once; the ten biggest clones take up about 6%. The sample consisted of CD4+ or CD8+ T cells sorted from blood, taken in a trial of the OX40 agonist ivuxolimab. These receptors came from an adult with an advanced solid tumor such as melanoma, head and neck, liver or kidney cancer. Both conserved end residues are part of each CDR3. The D gene is left open where the match is weak. Size tells how often a clone was seen (once, few, many) or the class of an expanded clone, and some rows leave it out.

D gene: -; V gene: TRBV19; clone size: -; J gene: TRBJ2-6; CDR3 DNA: TGTGCCAGTAGTATGGTGCGCTCTGGGGCCAACGTCCTGACTTTC; CDR3 protein: CASSMVRSGANVLTF
D gene: -; V gene: TRBV7-6; clone size: -; J gene: TRBJ1-2; CDR3 DNA: TGTGCCAGCAGCCCACGTCAGGGGTATGGCTACACCTTC; CDR3 protein: CASSPRQGYGYTF
D gene: -; V gene: TRBV11-3; clone size: once; J gene: TRBJ2-3; CDR3 DNA: TGTGCCAGCAGCAGAAGTGATAATACGCAGTATTTT; CDR3 protein: CASSRSDNTQYF
D gene: -; V gene: TRBV6-1; clone size: -; J gene: TRBJ1-2; CDR3 DNA: TGTGCCAGCAGTGGGGAGAGGACCCCCCTCTATGGCTACACCTTC; CDR3 protein: CASSGERTPLYGYTF
D gene: -; V gene: TRBV5-4; clone size: -; J gene: TRBJ2-5; CDR3 DNA: TGTGCCACCAGATTAGGACAGAACCAAGAGACCCAGTACTTC; CDR3 protein: CATRLGQNQETQYF
D gene: -; V gene: TRBV18; clone size: -; J gene: TRBJ1-4; CDR3 DNA: TGTGCCAGCTCACCACCAGCAGGGACTAATGAAAAACTGTTTTTT; CDR3 protein: CASSPPAGTNEKLFF
D gene: -; V gene: TRBV9; clone size: -; J gene: TRBJ1-1; CDR3 DNA: TGTGCCAGCAACCAGGGGCTGATGAACACTGAAGCTTTCTTT; CDR3 protein: CASNQGLMNTEAFF
D gene: -; V gene: TRBV5-1; clone size: -; J gene: TRBJ2-6; CDR3 DNA: TGCGCCAGCAGCTTGGCCTCTGGGGCCAACGTCCTGACTTTC; CDR3 protein: CASSLASGANVLTF
D gene: TRBD1; V gene: TRBV19; clone size: -; J gene: TRBJ2-1; CDR3 DNA: TGTGCCAGTAGTCCGACAGGGCATGAGCAGTTCTTC; CDR3 protein: CASSPTGHEQFF
D gene: -; V gene: TRBV2; clone size: -; J gene: TRBJ2-2; CDR3 DNA: TGTGCCAGCAGTGACCGAGGACGTGGCACCGGGGAGCTGTTTTTT; CDR3 protein: CASSDRGRGTGELFF
D gene: -; V gene: TRBV6-1; clone size: once; J gene: TRBJ2-7; CDR3 DNA: TGTGCCAGCAGTGAGAATGGGGCTACCTACGAGCAGTACTTC; CDR3 protein: CASSENGATYEQYF
D gene: -; V gene: TRBV7-6; clone size: -; J gene: TRBJ2-5; CDR3 DNA: TGTGCCAGCACCCTGTTCCCCCGGTACCAAGAGACCCAGTACTTC; CDR3 protein: CASTLFPRYQETQYF
D gene: TRBD1; V gene: TRBV6-1; clone size: -; J gene: TRBJ1-4; CDR3 DNA: TGTGCCAGCCGCCTGACAGGGGGGGGTGGTGAAAAACTGTTTTTT; CDR3 protein: CASRLTGGGGEKLFF
D gene: TRBD2; V gene: TRBV4-2; clone size: -; J gene: TRBJ2-5; CDR3 DNA: TGTGCCAGCGGGACGGGACTAGCGGGAGTCCCAGAGACCCAGTACTTC; CDR3 protein: CASGTGLAGVPETQYF
D gene: -; V gene: TRBV28; clone size: -; J gene: TRBJ1-2; CDR3 DNA: TGTGCCAGCAGCTCATGGTCGGGGGGCTTCTATGGCTACACCTTC; CDR3 protein: CASSSWSGGFYGYTF
D gene: -; V gene: TRBV7-9; clone size: -; J gene: TRBJ2-5; CDR3 DNA: TGTGCCAGCAGCTTAGTAAGGCAGGTCGAGGAGACCCAGTACTTC; CDR3 protein: CASSLVRQVEETQYF
D gene: TRBD2; V gene: TRBV7-3; clone size: -; J gene: TRBJ2-3; CDR3 DNA: TGTGCCAGCAGCTTAGGTAGCGGGAGTGGCACAGATACGCAGTATTTT; CDR3 protein: CASSLGSGSGTDTQYF
D gene: -; V gene: TRBV2; clone size: few; J gene: TRBJ2-3; CDR3 DNA: TGTGCCAGCGGGGTCTACACAGATACGCAGTATTTT; CDR3 protein: CASGVYTDTQYF
D gene: -; V gene: TRBV2; clone size: few; J gene: TRBJ1-5; CDR3 DNA: TGTGCCAGCAGTGAAGACCTCAATCAGCCCCAGCATTTT; CDR3 protein: CASSEDLNQPQHF
D gene: -; V gene: TRBV11-2; clone size: -; J gene: TRBJ2-7; CDR3 DNA: TGTGCCAGCAGCTTACGGGGGGCCGGGGCGGCTCACGAGCAGTACTTC; CDR3 protein: CASSLRGAGAAHEQYF
D gene: -; V gene: TRBV13; clone size: -; J gene: TRBJ1-4; CDR3 DNA: TGTGCCAGCAGCTTAACAGGGAATGTGGAAAAACTGTTTTTT; CDR3 protein: CASSLTGNVEKLFF
D gene: TRBD2; V gene: TRBV7-9; clone size: -; J gene: TRBJ2-3; CDR3 DNA: TGTGCCAGCAGCCCCGGGCGGGAGGAAAGCACAGATACGCAGTATTTT; CDR3 protein: CASSPGREESTDTQYF
D gene: -; V gene: TRBV5-1; clone size: -; J gene: TRBJ2-1; CDR3 DNA: TGCGCCAGCAGCTCGGACGTGAGCAATGAGCAGTTCTTC; CDR3 protein: CASSSDVSNEQFF
D gene: TRBD2; V gene: TRBV28; clone size: -; J gene: TRBJ2-7; CDR3 DNA: TGTGCCAGCAGGCCTAGCGGGAGGGTAACCTACGAGCAGTACTTC; CDR3 protein: CASRPSGRVTYEQYF
D gene: -; V gene: TRBV6-1; clone size: -; J gene: TRBJ1-2; CDR3 DNA: TGTGCCAGCAGAGGAAACTATGGCTACACCTTC; CDR3 protein: CASRGNYGYTF
D gene: -; V gene: TRBV18; clone size: -; J gene: TRBJ1-1; CDR3 DNA: TGTGCCAGCTCCCTGGACGGGGGCTTGAACACTGAAGCTTTCTTT; CDR3 protein: CASSLDGGLNTEAFF
D gene: -; V gene: TRBV7-2; clone size: -; J gene: TRBJ2-5; CDR3 DNA: TGTGCCAGCAGCTTGGGTCCGGGAGATTACCAAGAGACCCAGTACTTC; CDR3 protein: CASSLGPGDYQETQYF
D gene: -; V gene: TRBV9; clone size: once; J gene: TRBJ2-1; CDR3 DNA: TGTGCCAGCAGCGTAGCCTCGGGAGTGGCAGGGGATGAGCAGTTCTTC; CDR3 protein: CASSVASGVAGDEQFF
D gene: -; V gene: TRBV10-3; clone size: once; J gene: TRBJ2-1; CDR3 DNA: TGTGCCTCCTCTACTCGACTCCAGGCCAATGAGCAGTTCTTC; CDR3 protein: CASSTRLQANEQFF
D gene: -; V gene: TRBV11-2; clone size: -; J gene: TRBJ2-1; CDR3 DNA: TGTGCCAGCAGCTTAGGGAGTGGCCCCAATGAGCAGTTCTTC; CDR3 protein: CASSLGSGPNEQFF
D gene: TRBD2; V gene: TRBV28; clone size: -; J gene: TRBJ2-3; CDR3 DNA: TGTGCCAGCAGTCAAAAACCCTGGATAGCGGGGAAACCGAGCACAGATACGCAGTATTTT; CDR3 protein: CASSQKPWIAGKPSTDTQYF
D gene: -; V gene: TRBV6-6; clone size: -; J gene: TRBJ2-7; CDR3 DNA: TGTGCCAGCAGTTACGGGGCTACCTCCTACGAGCAGTACTTC; CDR3 protein: CASSYGATSYEQYF
D gene: -; V gene: TRBV2; clone size: -; J gene: TRBJ2-5; CDR3 DNA: TGTGCCAGCACTCCCGTGAGTACACAAGAGACCCAGTACTTC; CDR3 protein: CASTPVSTQETQYF
D gene: -; V gene: TRBV28; clone size: -; J gene: TRBJ2-3; CDR3 DNA: TGTGCCAGCAGTTTACCGGGACGCACAGATACGCAGTATTTT; CDR3 protein: CASSLPGRTDTQYF
D gene: TRBD2; V gene: TRBV5-4; clone size: once; J gene: TRBJ2-7; CDR3 DNA: TGTGCCAGCAGCTCGGGGAGGGGGCTGGTAGCGGGAGAGGGGACCCACGAGCAGTACTTC; CDR3 protein: CASSSGRGLVAGEGTHEQYF
D gene: -; V gene: TRBV28; clone size: -; J gene: TRBJ1-5; CDR3 DNA: TGTGCCAGCAGTTCAGGTTTAATCACAGCCCAGCATTTT; CDR3 protein: CASSSGLITAQHF
D gene: TRBD2; V gene: TRBV4-1; clone size: -; J gene: TRBJ2-6; CDR3 DNA: TGCGCCAGCAGCCAGCTAGGACTAGCGGGAGTGAGGAGTGGGGCCAACGTCCTGACTTTC; CDR3 protein: CASSQLGLAGVRSGANVLTF
D gene: -; V gene: TRBV6-5; clone size: -; J gene: TRBJ1-2; CDR3 DNA: TGTGCCACCTATAGGGGGGACGGCGTCTGGGGCTACACCTTC; CDR3 protein: CATYRGDGVWGYTF
D gene: TRBD2; V gene: TRBV28; clone size: -; J gene: TRBJ2-7; CDR3 DNA: TGTGCCAGCAGTTCCCCGGGACTAGCGCACTACGAGCAGTACTTC; CDR3 protein: CASSSPGLAHYEQYF
D gene: TRBD1; V gene: TRBV15; clone size: -; J gene: TRBJ2-1; CDR3 DNA: TGTGCCACCAGCAGAGAAACCGACAGGGGTAATCGGTTCTTC; CDR3 protein: CATSRETDRGNRFF
D gene: TRBD1; V gene: TRBV5-1; clone size: -; J gene: TRBJ2-5; CDR3 DNA: TGCGCCAGCAGGTCCGGGACAGGGGACCAAGAGACCCAGTACTTC; CDR3 protein: CASRSGTGDQETQYF
D gene: -; V gene: TRBV28; clone size: -; J gene: TRBJ2-6; CDR3 DNA: TGTGCCAGCAGGGCGCGTTGGACGATGAGCTCTGGGGCCAACGTCCTGACTTTC; CDR3 protein: CASRARWTMSSGANVLTF
D gene: TRBD1; V gene: TRBV4-1; clone size: -; J gene: TRBJ2-2; CDR3 DNA: TGCGCCAGCAGCCAAGAACCGGCTAGGGGGCTTTCCGGGGAGCTGTTTTTT; CDR3 protein: CASSQEPARGLSGELFF
D gene: -; V gene: TRBV11-2; clone size: -; J gene: TRBJ2-7; CDR3 DNA: TGTGCCAGCAGCTTAGCTCGCCGGGCGGACTCCTACGAGCAGTACTTC; CDR3 protein: CASSLARRADSYEQYF
D gene: TRBD2; V gene: TRBV2; clone size: once; J gene: TRBJ2-5; CDR3 DNA: TGTGCCAGCAGAGGACTAGCGGGAGAGCCGTACTTC; CDR3 protein: CASRGLAGEPYF
D gene: -; V gene: TRBV2; clone size: -; J gene: TRBJ2-5; CDR3 DNA: TGTGCCAGCAATTGGGGCCCCGGTATGGCCCAGTACTTC; CDR3 protein: CASNWGPGMAQYF
D gene: -; V gene: TRBV6-1; clone size: once; J gene: TRBJ1-2; CDR3 DNA: TGTGCCAGCAGAACAGGGAGGGGGTATGGCTACACCTTC; CDR3 protein: CASRTGRGYGYTF
D gene: -; V gene: TRBV6-4; clone size: -; J gene: TRBJ2-3; CDR3 DNA: TGTGCCAGCAGTGACCGACCCGGCACAGATACGCAGTATTTT; CDR3 protein: CASSDRPGTDTQYF